This TCR beta chain was captured by sequencing in a study of T cell changes during pregnancy in multiple sclerosis. Generated by immunoSEQ multiplex PCR, the TCRdb table keeps only in-frame clones and is missing some. The sample includes tens of thousands of clones, roughly 91% seen only once; the top ten take roughly 0.67%. The length of the CDR3 is 15 residues. CDR1 and CDR2 (germline): LGHNA, YSLEER. V dropped 2 bases and J dropped 4 bases, with 12 bases sitting between them. The material sequenced was CD4+ T cells from peripheral blood mononuclear cells, taken in the third trimester of pregnancy. V is TRBV4-3 and J is TRBJ1-3; D is uncertain. This TCR came from a female donor with multiple sclerosis, enrolled in a pregnancy study. The CDR3 nucleotides are TGCGCCAGCAGCCAATTATCAGGCGTAGGAAACACCATATATTTT. Amino acid sequence: CASSQLSGVGNTIYF.